Presented here are 31 T cell receptor beta chains from one specimen sequenced in a study of T-cell reconstitution after alpha-beta-depleted transplantation in children. A TCRbeta library incorporating unique molecular identifiers was prepared. MiXCR, run by TCRdb on the PCR reads, gives a single entry per CDR3 protein. The profile shows about 610,000 distinct CDR3 sequences, 10% of them singletons. The material sequenced was PBMCs from the stem cell graft donor, taken from the stem cell graft. These receptors all stem from a human donor who donated a stem cell graft to a child with acute myeloid leukemia.

This chain uses TRBV7-2 with TRBJ2-1; TRBD2 is a possible D gene (7 bases). The length of the CDR3 is 21 residues. Trimming pared 1 base from V and 0 bases from J, leaving 25 bases between. CDR1 is SGHTA and CDR2 is FQGNSA in the germline V gene. The CDR3 reads CASSLGLIRGGKISSYNEQFF. The CDR3 coding sequence is TGTGCCAGCAGCTTAGGGTTAATTAGGGGGGGCAAAATCAGCTCCTACAATGAGCAGTTCTTC.

This clonotype was picked up many times. The chain links TRBV9 to TRBJ1-4, with D possibly TRBD1 on 5 matching bases. This CDR3 contains 16 residues. Per germline, CDR1 SGDLS and CDR2 YYNGEE. Deletions cut 5 bases from V and 0 bases from J, with 14 bases between. The CDR3: CASSRDPRSTNEKLFF. The CDR3 DNA sequence: TGTGCCAGCAGTCGGGACCCCCGCTCAACTAATGAAAAACTGTTTTTT.

This clonotype was found many times. The rearrangement uses TRBV20-1 and TRBJ2-3; D remains ambiguous. The V end was cut by 3 bases, the J end by 0 bases, with 7 bases between. Per germline, CDR1 DFQATT and CDR2 SNEGSKA (reference sequence). The CDR3 is made up of 13 amino acids. The CDR3 DNA sequence: TGCAGTGCTAGTTGGCCGAGCACAGATACGCAGTATTTT. It translates to CSASWPSTDTQYF.

V usage is TRBV7-2 and J usage is TRBJ1-2; D is perhaps TRBD1 (5 bases). CDR1 SGHTA and CDR2 FQGNSA come from the germline V gene. With 3 bases removed from V and 1 base from J, the gap between germline ends came to 12 bases. This CDR3 has 15 amino acids. Here the CDR3 reads CASSLGEAYNYGYTF. CDR3 bases: TGTGCCAGCAGCTTGGGGGAGGCTTATAACTATGGCTACACCTTC.

The genes are TRBV2 and TRBJ1-3, with D perhaps matching TRBD1 (5 bases). V was cut by 4 bases and J by 4 bases, with 8 bases left in between. The CDR3 has 13 residues. The germline V gene has CDR1 SNHLY and CDR2 FYNNEI. The CDR3 sequence is CASSGDGGNTIYF. DNA for the CDR3: TGTGCCAGCAGTGGGGACGGCGGAAACACCATATATTTT.

This clonotype has more than one count but fewer than ten. This rearrangement joins TRBV10-3 to TRBJ1-6; 7 bases match TRBD1. Germline CDR1 reads ENHRY; CDR2 reads SYGVKD. The CDR3 contains 13 residues. Trimming removed 6 bases from V and 10 bases from J; junction bases left unmatched: 6. The CDR3 loop reads CAISLTGTSPLHF. The CDR3 DNA reads as TGTGCCATCAGCTTGACAGGGACGTCACCCCTCCACTTT.

The J gene is TRBJ1-5, the V gene TRBV29-1; 8 nucleotides line up with TRBD1. Germline CDR1 is SQVTM and CDR2 is ANQGSEA. The CDR3 covers 13 residues. Trimming took 5 bases from V and 9 from J; bases not matched to a gene: 9. The DNA of the CDR3 is TGCAGCGTTTGGACAGGGAGAAACGGGCCCCAGCATTTT. It yields the protein CSVWTGRNGPQHF.

This clonotype was picked up a small number of times. CDR3 sequence (DNA): TGTGCCAGCAGTGTAGGACAGGGGGCGACGAACACTGAAGCTTTCTTT. It yields the protein CASSVGQGATNTEAFF. This chain joins TRBV12-3 or TRBV12-4 and TRBJ1-1, with TRBD1 identical over 11 bases. V gave up 5 bases and J gave up 1 base; unmatched junction bases: 6. This CDR3 spans 16 amino acids.

Only a few counts were recorded for this clonotype. V usage is TRBV5-6 and J usage is TRBJ1-5; 7 bases are a match to TRBD1. This CDR3 has 16 residues. Germline V gene data show CDR1 as SGHDT and CDR2 as YYEEEE. V was clipped by 2 bases and J by 1 base; unmatched bases: 6. CDR3 in DNA: TGTGCCAGCAGCTTAAGGACAGGACACAGCAATCAGCCCCAGCATTTT. This gives the protein CASSLRTGHSNQPQHF.

The V gene is TRBV20-1, the J gene TRBJ2-7; 14 nucleotides align to TRBD2. The germline V gene has CDR1 DFQATT and CDR2 SNEGSKA (reference sequence). With 2 bases clipped from V and 5 bases from J, the junction kept 5 bases outside the gene matches. The CDR3 is 15 amino acids. Here the CDR3 reads CSARPTSGRGDEQYF. Written as DNA, the CDR3 is TGCAGTGCTAGACCGACTAGCGGGAGGGGGGACGAGCAGTACTTC.

This clonotype has a handful of counts. The chain combines TRBV5-1 with TRBJ2-1, with 8 bases identical to TRBD2. V shed 4 bases, J shed 8 bases, and the junction held 11 bases outside the gene matches. This CDR3 comprises 15 residues. Germline CDR1 and CDR2: SGHRS and YFSETQ. This CDR3 reads CASSPPGLVLHEQFF. As DNA, the CDR3 is TGCGCCAGCAGCCCCCCGGGACTAGTTCTCCATGAGCAGTTCTTC.

In this sample, this clonotype turned up many times. The chain uses TRBV6-5 and TRBJ2-7, with D hard to call. The V gene's germline CDR1 is MNHEY and CDR2 SVGAGI. V was pared by 4 bases and J by 1 base, with 14 bases between. CDR3 length equals 15 residues. The CDR3 is CASSFLPQKSYEQYF. The CDR3 nucleotides are TGTGCCAGCAGTTTCCTTCCGCAGAAGTCCTACGAGCAGTACTTC.

The chain recombines TRBV2 with TRBJ1-2; TRBD1 matches 10 bases. The V segment lost 9 bases and the J segment 3 bases; nucleotides outside the gene matches: 4. Germline assignment: CDR1 SNHLY and CDR2 FYNNEI. The CDR3 has 13 residues. This CDR3 is CARKGTGDYGYTF. The CDR3 bases are TGTGCCAGGAAAGGGACAGGGGACTATGGCTACACCTTC.

This clonotype was seen ten or more times. One junction end does not reproduce the germline sequence, and a read error may be involved. The chain is built from TRBV29-1 and TRBJ2-3; 9 bases match TRBD2. This CDR3 is 12 amino acids long. From germline, CDR1 is SQVTM and CDR2 ANQGSEA. CDR3: CSVEGEASGTNF. The CDR3 bases are TGCAGCGTTGAAGGGGAGGCTAGCGGGACGAATTTT.

The chain recombines TRBV7-2 with TRBJ2-1, with 11 bases fitting TRBD2. This CDR3 has 16 residues. Germline V gives CDR1 SGHTA, CDR2 FQGNSA. Trimming removed 1 base from V and 10 bases from J; junction bases left unmatched: 9. The CDR3 DNA reads as TGTGCCAGCAGCTTAGGGCCCGGGACTAGCGGTGCCGAGCAGTTCTTC. Amino acids: CASSLGPGTSGAEQFF.

In its sample, this clonotype was seen a few times. The CDR3 here is CASSSWVPGTANEKLFF. The CDR3 nucleotides are TGTGCCAGCAGTTCGTGGGTCCCCGGGACGGCTAATGAAAAACTGTTTTTT. This rearrangement joins TRBV6-5 to TRBJ1-4, with D perhaps matching TRBD1 (5 bases). Germline V gene sequence: CDR1 MNHEY, CDR2 SVGAGI. The ends were cut back, 4 bases at V and 3 bases at J, with 18 bases in the middle. This CDR3 has 17 residues.

The CDR3 DNA is TGTGCCAGCAGCTTAGGGACTAGCGGGTCCTTTCAAGAGACCCAGTACTTC. Protein: CASSLGTSGSFQETQYF. The J gene is TRBJ2-5, the V gene TRBV7-2; 11 bases line up with TRBD2. The V segment lost 1 base and the J segment 2 bases; nucleotides outside the gene matches: 6. This CDR3 region has 17 residues. From germline, CDR1 is SGHTA and CDR2 FQGNSA.

V gene TRBV5-1 combines with J gene TRBJ1-1, with D perhaps matching TRBD1 (6 bases). V was clipped by 4 bases and J by 8 bases, with 9 bases between them. Germline values: CDR1 SGHRS, CDR2 YFSETQ. There are 11 residues in the CDR3. DNA for the CDR3: TGCGCCAGCAGCGGCGGACAGGAAGCTTTCTTT. Protein: CASSGGQEAFF.

In its sample, this clonotype was seen a few times. The genes are TRBV20-1 and TRBJ2-5; no firm D call. Germline CDR1 and CDR2: DFQATT and SNEGSKA (reference sequence). Between the trimmed V and J ends, which lost 1 base and 2 bases, there was a span of 8 bases. The CDR3 loop spans 13 amino acids. The CDR3 protein is CSARVTQQETQYF. The CDR3 DNA is TGCAGTGCTAGAGTGACTCAGCAAGAGACCCAGTACTTC.

This clonotype was picked up a small number of times. CDR3 DNA: TGTGCCACCAGCAGAGATCGGCTAGCTCAAGAACACGGCGAGCAGTACTTC. As protein: CATSRDRLAQEHGEQYF. The chain is built from TRBV15 and TRBJ2-7; D possibly corresponds to TRBD2 (5 bases). With 0 bases removed from V and 6 bases from J, the gap between germline ends came to 21 bases. CDR1 is LNHNV and CDR2 is YYDKDF in the germline V gene (reference sequence). The CDR3 has 17 amino acids.

The chain joins TRBV18 to TRBJ2-3; D remains unclear. V lost 2 bases to trimming and J lost 2 bases, with 14 bases between them. The germline gives CDR1 KGHSH, CDR2 LQKENI. This CDR3 region has 16 residues. The CDR3 DNA reads as TGTGCCAGCTCACCAAAGCCCAGGTCATACACAGATACGCAGTATTTT. Translated: CASSPKPRSYTDTQYF. Full variable domain (rest looked up from reference TRBV18 and TRBJ2-3): NAGVMQNPRHLVRRRGQEARLRCSPMKGHSHVYWYRQLPEEGLKFMVYLQKENIIDESGMPKERFSAEFPKEGPSILRIQQVVRGDSAAYFCASSPKPRSYTDTQYFGPGTRLTVL.

This clonotype came up many times. V gene TRBV7-9 combines with J gene TRBJ2-5, with 8 nucleotides matching TRBD1. Germline V lookup: CDR1 SEHNR, CDR2 FQNEAQ (reference sequence). CDR3 length: 15 residues. V lost 5 bases, J lost 2 bases, and 7 bases stayed unmatched. In DNA, the CDR3 is TGTGCCAGCAGCCTATCGTGGACAGGGCAAGAGACCCAGTACTTC. Its protein product is CASSLSWTGQETQYF.

The chain links TRBV20-1 to TRBJ2-3; 7 bases map to TRBD2. Trimming cost V 3 bases and J 4 bases; bases outside gene matches: 4. This CDR3 contains 13 residues. Germline loops: CDR1 DFQATT, CDR2 SNEGSKA (reference sequence). The CDR3 DNA reads TGCAGTGCTAGTTCTAGCGGCGCAGATACGCAGTATTTT. Protein product: CSASSSGADTQYF.

This clonotype turned up a few times. The chain has TRBV7-3 and TRBJ2-1; 9 bases are shared with TRBD2. V shed 5 bases and J 5 bases; nucleotides not matched to a gene: 4. This CDR3 comprises 14 residues. Germline assignment: CDR1 SGHTA and CDR2 FQGTGA. The CDR3 nucleotides read TGTGCCAGCAGCCGGACTAGCGAGAACAATGAGCAGTTCTTC. Protein product: CASSRTSENNEQFF.

The V gene is TRBV30, the J gene TRBJ2-1; 7 bases agree with TRBD2. The V gene end was trimmed by 1 base and the J gene end by 9 bases; junction bases not matched to a gene: 12. Germline CDR1 reads GTSNPN; CDR2 reads SVGIG (reference sequence). The CDR3 has 15 residues. The CDR3, as DNA: TGTGCCTGGAGTGGGAAGCGGGGAGGGGTGGGTGAGCAGTTCTTC. It yields the protein CAWSGKRGGVGEQFF.

This clonotype was seen at least ten times. The genes are TRBV29-1 and TRBJ2-3; TRBD2 might be the D (6 bases). Germline-derived CDR1 and CDR2 are SQVTM and ANQGSEA. Trimming pared 4 bases from V and 3 bases from J, leaving 14 bases between. The CDR3 contains 14 residues. CDR3 sequence: CSVASAGITDTQYF. The CDR3 bases are TGCAGCGTTGCATCAGCGGGTATTACAGATACGCAGTATTTT.

Ten or more counts support this clonotype. The chain links TRBV4-2 to TRBJ2-2; possible D gene TRBD2, 5 bases. V lost 3 bases, J lost 1 base, and 18 bases lay in between. The length of the CDR3 is 18 residues. Germline V gene sequence: CDR1 LGHNA, CDR2 YNFKEQ. As DNA, the CDR3 is TGTGCCAGCAGCCAGTCGGCCTCGGGATTTTGGAACACCGGGGAGCTGTTTTTT. This translates into CASSQSASGFWNTGELFF.

This clonotype was counted many times. This chain joins TRBV2 and TRBJ2-2; no definite D call. Per germline, CDR1 SNHLY and CDR2 FYNNEI. This CDR3 spans 14 amino acids. The V end lost 2 bases, the J end lost 6 bases, and 10 bases lay between the germline ends. CDR3 nucleotides: TGTGCCAGCAGTGAAATGGGATTCGCCGGGGAGCTGTTTTTT. It yields the protein CASSEMGFAGELFF.

This clonotype was seen many times. The chain is built from TRBV12-3 or TRBV12-4 and TRBJ2-1, with TRBD2 identical over 7 bases. This CDR3 has 17 amino acids. V was pared by 5 bases and J by 4 bases, with 14 bases of the junction left unmatched. The CDR3 coding sequence is TGTGCCAGCAGTCCCCCAAACCTAGCGGACGTTTACAATGAGCAGTTCTTC. This gives the protein CASSPPNLADVYNEQFF.

This clonotype occurred many times. The chain carries TRBV14 and TRBJ2-1; D call uncertain. The CDR3 contains 14 residues. Trimming cost V 4 bases and J 3 bases, with 10 bases left between them. In germline, CDR1 is SGHDN, CDR2 FVKESK. DNA of the CDR3: TGTGCCAGCAGCCCCCTGGGATTCTACAATGAGCAGTTCTTC. Its translation: CASSPLGFYNEQFF.

This clonotype was seen repeatedly, ten times or more. The J gene is TRBJ2-1, the V gene TRBV9; the D call may be TRBD1 or TRBD2 (5 bases each). CDR1 and CDR2 (germline): SGDLS, YYNGEE. The V gene lost 0 bases and the J gene lost 0 bases, with 13 bases spanning the gap. The CDR3 extends over 17 amino acids. The CDR3 DNA reads TGTGCCAGCAGCGTAGCTCTTGAGGGGAGCTCCTACAATGAGCAGTTCTTC. It specifies CASSVALEGSSYNEQFF.